The 21 T cell receptor beta chains below were found in one sample sequenced in a study of CD8+CD57+ T cells in acquired aplastic anemia. Genomic DNA constituted the template upon which TCR beta VDJ and CDR3 profiling was performed. TCRdb reprocessed the reads via MiXCR and lists one record per CDR3 protein. Seen here are about 420,000 distinct CDR3 sequences, around 68% observed once, and the top ten hold 3% to 4.5%. Sequencing was done on a sample of sorted CD4+, CD8+, or CD8+CD57+ T cells (not recorded which) from PBMCs. Receptor source: a human donor in good health, serving as a control.

The chain couples TRBV9 to TRBJ1-5; D is perhaps TRBD1 (5 bases). The CDR3 has 14 residues. Trimming took off 4 bases at V and 16 bases at J, with 24 bases between the two ends. Germline V gene lookup returns CDR1 SGDLS and CDR2 YYNGEE. This CDR3 is CASSSTVNGQPPHF. The CDR3 bases are TGTGCCAGCAGCTCGACAGTTAATGGTCAGCCCCCCCATTTT.

This sequence joins TRBV5-1 and TRBJ2-7; the match to TRBD1 covers 8 bases. The length of the CDR3 is 13 residues. Trimming took 0 bases from V and 7 from J; bases not matched to a gene: 3. Per germline, CDR1 SGHRS and CDR2 YFSETQ. The CDR3: CASSLGQGAEQYF. CDR3 sequence (DNA): TGCGCCAGCAGCTTGGGGCAGGGGGCGGAGCAGTACTTC.

As regards this clonotype: One junction end disagrees with the germline gene, perhaps due to a read error. V usage is TRBV7-6 and J usage is TRBJ2-7; no clear D gene. The V gene's germline CDR1 is SGHVS and CDR2 FNYEAQ. The CDR3 runs 14 residues. The CDR3 protein is CASSLFPGHTIYFF. CDR3 DNA sequence: TGTGCCAGCAGCTTGTTTCCCGGGCACACCATATATTTTTTC. The full variable domain, rest sourced from reference TRBV7-6 and TRBJ2-7, is GAGVSQSPRYKVTKRGQDVALRCDPISGHVSLYWYRQALGQGPEFLTYFNYEAQQDKSGLPNDRFSAERPEGSISTLTIQRTEQRDSAMYRCASSLFPGHTIYFFGPGTRLTVT.

This clonotype was counted once. The J gene is TRBJ1-1, the V gene TRBV7-8, with unresolved D. The V gene's germline CDR1 is SGHVS and CDR2 FQNEAQ. CDR3 length: 14 amino acids. The V end was cut by 9 bases, the J end by 3 bases, with 17 bases between. The CDR3 region is CASSMSGDYTEAFF. The CDR3 DNA sequence: TGTGCCAGTAGTATGTCTGGGGATTACACTGAAGCTTTCTTT.

This clonotype was observed once. The genes are TRBV5-1 and TRBJ2-5; 8 positions match TRBD2. The CDR3 consists of 15 residues. Germline V gene data show CDR1 as SGHRS and CDR2 as YFSETQ. V trimming: 4 bases; J trimming: 2 bases; junction bases outside the gene matches: 7. The CDR3 sequence: CASSPLSGDQETQYF. The CDR3 nucleotides are TGCGCCAGCAGCCCCCTTAGCGGGGATCAAGAGACCCAGTACTTC.

This clonotype was counted many times. This chain joins TRBV12-3 or TRBV12-4 and TRBJ1-6; possible D gene TRBD1, 5 bases. V shed 6 bases and J shed 0 bases, with 12 bases lying between them. The CDR3 extends over 16 amino acids. CDR3 sequence: CASSPGSPSYNSPLHF. The CDR3 nucleotides are TGTGCCAGCAGCCCAGGGTCCCCCTCCTATAATTCACCCCTCCACTTT.

The CDR3 DNA is TGTGCCAGCAGCTTATCATCCGGGGGGTTAGATACGCAGTATTTT. This codes for CASSLSSGGLDTQYF. The chain has TRBV7-2 and TRBJ2-3; 7 positions agree with TRBD2. The CDR3 covers 15 residues. Germline values: CDR1 SGHTA, CDR2 FQGNSA. Trimming at V came to 2 bases and at J to 5 bases, leaving 7 bases not matched to a gene.

Comment on this clonotype: The conserved final phenylalanine or tryptophan is absent from the CDR3, which likely points to a read error. CDR3: CASSEGFCGYTC. In DNA form, the CDR3 reads TGTGCCAGCAGTGAAGGGTTTTGTGGCTACACCTGC. The chain combines TRBV2 with TRBJ1-2; D not resolved. The V gene lost 1 base and the J gene lost 7 bases, with 7 bases spanning the gap. The CDR3 is 12 amino acids. Per germline, CDR1 SNHLY and CDR2 FYNNEI.

This sequence joins TRBV19 and TRBJ2-7; the D call may be TRBD1 or TRBD2 (5 bases each). Germline V lookup: CDR1 LNHDA, CDR2 SQIVND (reference sequence). The V and J ends lost 5 bases and 1 base respectively, with 15 bases between them. The CDR3 spans 15 residues. This CDR3 is CASSDFPGPSYEQYF. CDR3 bases: TGTGCCAGTAGTGACTTCCCGGGACCATCCTACGAGCAGTACTTC. The whole variable domain, filled in from reference TRBV19 and TRBJ2-7, reads DGGITQSPKYLFRKEGQNVTLSCEQNLNHDAMYWYRQDPGQGLRLIYYSQIVNDFQKGDIAEGYSVSREKKESFPLTVTSAQKNPTAFYLCASSDFPGPSYEQYFGPGTRLTVT.

This clonotype was seen at least ten times. The chain is built from TRBV7-2 and TRBJ2-3, with 7 positions matching TRBD1. CDR3 length: 17 residues. The V and J ends lost 1 base and 2 bases, in that order; junction bases with no gene match: 9. CDR1 and CDR2 from the germline V gene are SGHTA and FQGNSA. CDR3 in DNA: TGTGCCAGCAGCTTAGAGCGATCCGGGACAGTCACAGATACGCAGTATTTT. It encodes CASSLERSGTVTDTQYF.

On this clonotype: This is likely a read error, given that the CDR3 carries no conserved phenylalanine or tryptophan at its end. The DNA is left out, because the CDR3 cannot be placed on it with certainty; the CDR3 is given as TCRdb lists it. CDR3 residues: CASSQQREPAMSCSS. This rearrangement joins TRBV19 to TRBJ1-2. Counting both end residues, the CDR3 totals 15 amino acids. The germline V gene has CDR1 LNHDA and CDR2 SQIVND (reference sequence).

This clonotype was detected ten times or more. The chain couples TRBV29-1 to TRBJ2-5; TRBD2 matches 12 bases. V shed 6 bases, J shed 3 bases, and the junction held 8 bases outside the gene matches. CDR3 length: 15 residues. Germline V lookup: CDR1 SQVTM, CDR2 ANQGSEA. CDR3 nucleotide sequence: TGCAGCGTAACCGGACTAGCGGGATGGGAAGAGACCCAGTACTTC. Its translation: CSVTGLAGWEETQYF.

This rearrangement joins TRBV20-1 to TRBJ2-5, with TRBD2 as a possible D gene (7 bases). The CDR3 runs to 13 residues. Germline V gives CDR1 DFQATT, CDR2 SNEGSKA (reference sequence). CDR3 sequence (DNA): TGCAATGCAAGAAGGGGGGGCCAGGAGACCCAGTACTTC. Encoded protein: CNARRGGQETQYF.

Comments on this clonotype: The missing conserved phenylalanine or tryptophan at the end of this CDR3 makes a read error likely. This chain connects TRBV19 to TRBJ1-2, with D hard to call. CDR3 length: 14 amino acids. Germline assignment: CDR1 LNHDA and CDR2 SQIVND (reference sequence). With 9 bases removed from V and 8 bases from J, the gap between germline ends came to 22 bases. Here the CDR3 reads CASSDSGVVGGYTY. CDR3 coding DNA: TGTGCCAGCAGTGATTCCGGGGTAGTGGGAGGCTACACCTAC.

The genes are TRBV7-6 and TRBJ1-2; the D is unclear. This CDR3 has 15 amino acids. CDR1 and CDR2 (germline): SGHVS, FNYEAQ. The V end was cut by 1 base, the J end by 4 bases, with 13 bases between. Here the CDR3 DNA reads TGTGCCAGCAGCTTAGGCGGCGGCAAGGGCTATGGCTACACCTTC. Protein sequence: CASSLGGGKGYGYTF. Full variable domain (rest looked up from reference TRBV7-6 and TRBJ1-2): GAGVSQSPRYKVTKRGQDVALRCDPISGHVSLYWYRQALGQGPEFLTYFNYEAQQDKSGLPNDRFSAERPEGSISTLTIQRTEQRDSAMYRCASSLGGGKGYGYTFGSGTRLTVV.

In the case of this clonotype: This is likely a read error, given that the CDR3 carries no conserved phenylalanine or tryptophan at its end. The DNA is left out, because the CDR3 cannot be placed on it with certainty; the CDR3 is given as TCRdb lists it. V and J are TRBV7-2 and TRBJ2-3. Germline V gives CDR1 SGHTA, CDR2 FQGNSA. The CDR3 spans 13 amino acids, including both terminal residues. This chain's CDR3 is CASSSHGPDQYFG.

Concerning this clonotype itself: With a much larger clone just one base away, this may be a read error. V gene TRBV7-8 combines with J gene TRBJ1-2, with D perhaps TRBD1 (6 bases). This CDR3 is built from 13 residues. CDR1 SGHVS and CDR2 FQNEAQ come from the germline V gene. V was shortened by 1 base and J by 8 bases, with 11 bases between the two germline ends. The CDR3 coding sequence is TGTGCCAGCAGCTTAGTCTGGGGGCACGGCTACACCTTC. This encodes CASSLVWGHGYTF.

The V call is TRBV9, the J call TRBJ1-3, with unresolved D. This CDR3 has 15 residues. V lost 4 bases and J 14 bases, leaving 25 bases between the germline ends. Per the germline V gene, CDR1 is SGDLS and CDR2 is YYNGEE. This CDR3 is CASSQPSFLIHPLYF. CDR3 DNA sequence: TGTGCCAGCAGCCAGCCCTCCTTTTTGATTCACCCCTTATATTTT.

This clonotype was counted ten times or more. The rearrangement joins TRBV6-5 to TRBJ2-7; D is ambiguous. CDR3 length: 13 amino acids. The germline V gene encodes CDR1 MNHEY and CDR2 SVGAGI. Between the trimmed V and J ends, which lost 7 bases and 2 bases, there was a span of 12 bases. CDR3 DNA sequence: TGTGCCAGCAAGAAGGAAAGTACCTACGAGCAGTACTTC. Encoded protein: CASKKESTYEQYF.

This clonotype was seen many times. J is TRBJ2-2 and V is TRBV24-1; maybe TRBD1 (5 bases). From germline, CDR1 is KGHDR and CDR2 SFDVKD. The V end was cut by 8 bases, the J end by 3 bases, with 9 bases between. The CDR3 spans 13 residues. The CDR3 DNA reads as TGTGCCACCAACAGCAGGGACACCGGGGAGCTGTTTTTT. It codes for CATNSRDTGELFF.

There are many counts of this clonotype. The V and J genes are TRBV6-2 or TRBV6-3 and TRBJ1-2; 10 nucleotides line up with TRBD1. V gave up 8 bases and J gave up 4 bases; unmatched junction bases: 1. From germline, CDR1 is MNHEY and CDR2 SVGEGT. CDR3 length: 12 residues. CDR3: CASRTGGYGYTF. The CDR3 nucleotides are TGTGCCAGCCGGACAGGGGGCTATGGCTACACCTTC.